These 32 T cell receptor beta chains share one sample of origin, sequenced in a study of Graves' ophthalmopathy and Graves' hyperthyroidism (dated by TCRdb to the late 2010s). The instrument given in TCRdb is Illumina HiSeq 2000. For repertoire sequencing, the TCR beta CDR3 regions were amplified from RNA transcripts. The first round was an RT-PCR using HTBI primers with the Qiagen OneStep RT-PCR kit, and this first round was followed by a second-round multiplex PCR, then size selection and purification. TCRdb itself trimmed the public reads at Q25 with fastp, ran MiXCR and retained productive beta chains. Each entry is one CDR3 protein sequence, shown with its most common DNA and genes. This sample holds about 700,000 distinct CDR3 sequences; over 40% were observed only once. Jointly, the top ten make up over 2.5% of the sample. Source material: peripheral blood. The receptors were sampled from an adult man with Graves' ophthalmopathy.

The chain joins TRBV4-3 to TRBJ2-6; a weak D match, TRBD1 (6 bases). V shed 2 bases and J shed 4 bases, with 9 bases lying between them. Germline V gives CDR1 LGHNA, CDR2 YSLEER. The CDR3 sequence is 15 residues long. CDR3 residues: CASSQQGTGANVLTF. CDR3 DNA: TGCGCCAGCAGCCAACAGGGGACCGGGGCCAACGTCCTGACTTTC.

Worth noting for this clonotype: This may come from a read error, since a much larger clone is one base off. The CDR3 loop is CASSTDRSREGRTEAFF. In DNA, the CDR3 is TGTGCCAGTAGTACAGATAGGTCCCGGGAAGGGCGGACTGAAGCTTTCTTT. J is TRBJ1-1 and V is TRBV19, with D unclear. Germline V CDR1 and CDR2: LNHDA, SQIVND (reference sequence). CDR3 length: 17 amino acids. V shed 4 bases and J shed 5 bases, with 23 bases lying between them.

This rearrangement joins TRBV15 to TRBJ1-6; 9 nucleotides line up with TRBD1. V trimming: 3 bases; J trimming: 10 bases; junction bases outside the gene matches: 10. CDR1 LNHNV and CDR2 YYDKDF come from the germline V gene (reference sequence). This CDR3 contains 16 residues. The CDR3 here is CATSSQRGQGASPLHF. CDR3 sequence (DNA): TGTGCCACCAGCAGCCAACGGGGACAGGGTGCCTCACCCCTCCACTTT.

The V gene is TRBV5-5, the J gene TRBJ1-5; 7 bases are shared with TRBD1. Germline V gene sequence: CDR1 SGHKS, CDR2 YYEKEE (reference sequence). The CDR3 is 18 amino acids. V dropped 4 bases and J dropped 0; count of bases not matched to a gene: 13. The CDR3 DNA sequence: TGTGCCAGCAGCCCCAGACAGGGCTCAGGACGTAGCAATCAGCCCCAGCATTTT. Its protein product is CASSPRQGSGRSNQPQHF.

This clonotype was observed at least ten times. An end of the junction differs from the germline gene, which may be a read error. The genes are TRBV19 and TRBJ1-1; D not resolved. CDR3 length: 13 residues. Germline V gene sequence: CDR1 LNHDA, CDR2 SQIVND (reference sequence). This CDR3 reads CASSNGRNSEAFF. CDR3 coding DNA: TGTGCCAGTAGTAACGGACGGAACTCTGAAGCTTTCTTT.

With respect to this clonotype: Being one base from a much bigger clone, this may be a read error. This sequence joins TRBV5-1 and TRBJ1-2; D is unresolved. This CDR3 spans 15 amino acids. Germline assignment: CDR1 SGHRS and CDR2 YFSETQ. The CDR3 spells CASSLAPWRSYGYTF. The CDR3 DNA sequence: TGTGCCAGCAGCTTGGCCCCGTGGAGAAGCTATGGCTACACCTTC.

This chain uses TRBV12-3 or TRBV12-4 with TRBJ2-5; maybe TRBD2 (6 bases). CDR3 length: 14 amino acids. Trimming shortened V by 2 bases and J by 2 bases, and 9 bases separated the two germline ends. The CDR3 bases are TGTGCCAGCAGTTTAAGTGCGGGACAAGAGACCCAGTACTTC. It encodes CASSLSAGQETQYF.

This clonotype occurred many times. The chain links TRBV27 to TRBJ1-6; D uncertain. Germline V gene data show CDR1 as MNHEY and CDR2 as SMNVEV (reference sequence). CDR3 length equals 14 residues. V lost 6 bases to trimming and J lost 7 bases, with 13 bases between them. The CDR3: CASSPRVWNSPLHF. The CDR3 DNA sequence: TGTGCCAGCAGCCCTAGGGTGTGGAATTCACCCCTCCACTTT.

Here the CDR3 reads CASSWERVESPLHF. The CDR3 region has the DNA TGCGCCAGCAGCTGGGAGAGGGTTGAATCACCCCTCCACTTT. The chain recombines TRBV5-1 with TRBJ1-6, with D hard to call. Per the germline V gene, CDR1 is SGHRS and CDR2 is YFSETQ. This CDR3 contains 14 residues. V lost 3 bases, J lost 10 bases, and 14 bases lay in between. The full variable domain, completed using reference TRBV5-1 and TRBJ1-6, is KAGVTQTPRYLIKTRGQQVTLSCSPISGHRSVSWYQQTPGQGLQFLFEYFSETQRNKGNFPGRFSGRQFSNSRSEMNVSTLELGDSALYLCASSWERVESPLHFGNGTRLTVT.

The chain has TRBV2 and TRBJ2-6; D uncertain. The CDR3 has 17 amino acids. Looked up from germline, CDR1 is SNHLY and CDR2 is FYNNEI. V lost 3 bases, J lost 2 bases, and 14 bases lay in between. Here the CDR3 DNA reads TGTGCCAGCAGTGATTCCCGCCACTCTACTGGGGCCAACGTCCTGACTTTC. Protein: CASSDSRHSTGANVLTF.

Comment on this clonotype: The junction departs from the called germline gene at one end, perhaps through a read error. The V and J genes are TRBV9 and TRBJ2-6; TRBD2 aligns across 7 bases. The length of the CDR3 is 11 residues. Germline CDR1 SGDLS, CDR2 YYNGEE. Here the CDR3 reads CASSGNDGGNF. The CDR3 DNA follows: TGTGCCAGCAGCGGAAATGACGGGGGGAATTTC.

The genes are TRBV6-6 and TRBJ2-7; TRBD2 aligns across 12 bases. V trimming: 8 bases; J trimming: 5 bases; junction bases outside the gene matches: 13. CDR1 is MNHNY, CDR2 SVGAGI, per germline (reference sequence). The CDR3 is 16 amino acids. This CDR3 reads CASSPQLAGGTNEQYF. Here the CDR3 DNA reads TGTGCCAGCTCACCACAACTAGCGGGAGGAACCAACGAGCAGTACTTC.

This clonotype was detected many times. The gene calls are TRBV7-9 and TRBJ1-4; 8 positions agree with TRBD1. The trim removed 3 bases at V and 8 bases at J, leaving 5 bases unmatched. The CDR3 consists of 14 residues. Per germline, CDR1 SEHNR and CDR2 FQNEAQ (reference sequence). CDR3 sequence reads: CASSLGQVGEKLFF. CDR3 coding DNA: TGTGCCAGCAGCTTGGGACAGGTCGGGGAAAAACTGTTTTTT.

This clonotype was observed at least ten times. This chain joins TRBV7-9 and TRBJ1-2, with D tentatively TRBD1 (6 bases). Per germline, CDR1 SEHNR and CDR2 FQNEAQ (reference sequence). The CDR3 runs to 16 residues. The V gene lost 3 bases and the J gene lost 4 bases, with 18 bases spanning the gap. CDR3 in amino acids: CASSFEGGRFIYGYTF. CDR3 nucleotides: TGTGCCAGCAGCTTCGAGGGGGGGCGATTTATCTATGGCTACACCTTC.

This chain connects TRBV14 to TRBJ1-1; weak D call: TRBD1 (6 bases). V was shortened by 1 base and J by 11 bases, with 14 bases between the two germline ends. Germline CDR1 is SGHDN and CDR2 is FVKESK. This CDR3 has 13 residues. In nucleotides, the CDR3 is TGTGCCAGCAGCCAAGGACGGGACACCGGGGCTTTCTTT. Encoded protein: CASSQGRDTGAFF.

CDR3 loop: CASSVSDEQFF. CDR3 bases: TGCGCCAGCAGCGTGTCTGATGAGCAGTTCTTC. J is TRBJ2-1 and V is TRBV5-1; unclear D gene. The CDR3 has 11 amino acids. The V end was cut by 4 bases, the J end by 8 bases, with 7 bases between. Germline loops: CDR1 SGHRS, CDR2 YFSETQ.

This sequence joins TRBV30 and TRBJ1-5, with 7 positions matching TRBD1. The CDR3 consists of 13 residues. Trimming took 1 base from V and 5 from J; bases not matched to a gene: 2. Germline values: CDR1 GTSNPN, CDR2 SVGIG (reference sequence). The CDR3 region has the DNA TGTGCCTGGAGTGGAGGGGGCGATCAGCCCCAGCATTTT. This translates into CAWSGGGDQPQHF.

Concerning this clonotype: This may come from a read error, since a much larger clone is one base off. The V gene is TRBV10-3, the J gene TRBJ1-3; D is undetermined. The CDR3 is made up of 14 amino acids. Germline values: CDR1 ENHRY, CDR2 SYGVKD. Trimming took off 5 bases at V and 0 bases at J, with 8 bases between the two ends. CDR3 sequence reads: CAISYLNSGNTIYF. In nucleotides, the CDR3 is TGTGCCATCAGTTACCTTAACTCTGGAAACACCATATATTTT.

V is TRBV10-3 and J is TRBJ1-1; D is undetermined. This CDR3 contains 16 residues. V dropped 2 bases and J dropped 0 bases, with 13 bases sitting between them. Germline V CDR1 and CDR2: ENHRY, SYGVKD. In nucleotides, the CDR3 is TGTGCCATCAGTGAGCCCACGGGGATAATGAACACTGAAGCTTTCTTT. Protein sequence: CAISEPTGIMNTEAFF.

This clonotype came up many times. The chain carries TRBV7-9 and TRBJ2-2; a weak D match, TRBD1 (6 bases). V was pared by 5 bases and J by 5 bases, with 15 bases between. Germline V gene sequence: CDR1 SEHNR, CDR2 FQNEAQ (reference sequence). The length of the CDR3 is 15 residues. The CDR3 DNA reads TGTGCCAGCAGCATCCACAGGGTTCGGACCGGGGAGCTGTTTTTT. This gives the protein CASSIHRVRTGELFF.

This clonotype was observed at least ten times. The rearrangement joins TRBV29-1 to TRBJ1-1; a weak D match, TRBD1 (5 bases). Looked up from germline, CDR1 is SQVTM and CDR2 is ANQGSEA. The CDR3 covers 13 residues. V lost 3 bases to trimming and J lost 3 bases, with 11 bases between them. The CDR3 loop reads CSVERQGDTEAFF. CDR3 nucleotide sequence: TGCAGCGTTGAGAGGCAGGGTGACACTGAAGCTTTCTTT. Drawing the rest from reference TRBV29-1 and TRBJ1-1, the complete variable domain is SAVISQKPSRDICQRGTSLTIQCQVDSQVTMMFWYRQQPGQSLTLIATANQGSEATYESGFVIDKFPISRPNLTFSTLTVSNMSPEDSSIYLCSVERQGDTEAFFGQGTRLTVV.

This clonotype has ten or more counts. This chain links TRBV20-1 with TRBJ2-5, with D uncertain. The CDR3 extends over 12 amino acids. Germline CDR1 is DFQATT and CDR2 is SNEGSKA (reference sequence). V lost 3 bases, J lost 3 bases, and 8 bases lay in between. CDR3 sequence: CSASGSEETQYF. In DNA, the CDR3 is TGCAGTGCTAGTGGCAGCGAAGAGACCCAGTACTTC.

This clonotype was picked up many times. This chain connects TRBV11-3 to TRBJ1-1; weak D call: TRBD1 (5 bases). Trimming removed 3 bases from V and 3 bases from J, with 14 bases in between. Germline V gene lookup returns CDR1 SGHNT and CDR2 YENEEA. The CDR3 spans 15 residues. CDR3 in DNA: TGTGCCAGCAGCTTCTTCCAGGGAGGTCACACTGAAGCTTTCTTT. Its protein product is CASSFFQGGHTEAFF.

The J gene is TRBJ2-2, the V gene TRBV7-9; possibly TRBD1 for D (6 bases). This CDR3 has 15 amino acids. Germline loops: CDR1 SEHNR, CDR2 FQNEAQ (reference sequence). V was shortened by 5 bases and J by 5 bases, with 15 bases between the two germline ends. The CDR3 is CASSVQGTGTGELFF. The CDR3 region has the DNA TGTGCCAGCAGCGTCCAGGGGACCGGGACCGGGGAGCTGTTTTTT.

This clonotype was seen at least ten times. The chain is built from TRBV25-1 and TRBJ1-4; perhaps TRBD1 as D (6 bases). From germline, CDR1 is MGHDK and CDR2 SYGVNS. CDR3 length equals 13 residues. The germline V and J ends were trimmed by 8 bases and 7 bases, with 14 bases remaining between them. The CDR3 nucleotides read TGTGCCAGCCAGGACAGCGGGCTTGAAAAACTGTTTTTT. Protein: CASQDSGLEKLFF.

This clonotype was seen just once. This chain connects TRBV25-1 to TRBJ1-1; D is unresolved. Germline V lookup: CDR1 MGHDK, CDR2 SYGVNS. This CDR3 contains 12 residues. The V end lost 6 bases, the J end lost 8 bases, and 13 bases lay between the germline ends. The CDR3 DNA sequence: TGTGCCAGCAGCGTTGTTGATATGGAAGCTTTCTTT. Amino acids: CASSVVDMEAFF. The whole variable domain, filled in from reference TRBV25-1 and TRBJ1-1, reads EADIYQTPRYLVIGTGKKITLECSQTMGHDKMYWYQQDPGMELHLIHYSYGVNSTEKGDLSSESTVSRIRTEHFPLTLESARPSHTSQYLCASSVVDMEAFFGQGTRLTVV.

This clonotype appeared once. The V gene is TRBV12-3 or TRBV12-4, the J gene TRBJ2-3; 10 bases align to TRBD2. Trimming took 4 bases from V and 4 from J; bases not matched to a gene: 5. The CDR3 consists of 15 residues. Here the CDR3 reads CASSSSGSSADTQYF. Written as DNA, the CDR3 is TGTGCCAGCAGTTCTAGCGGGAGTTCCGCAGATACGCAGTATTTT.

The chain couples TRBV10-3 to TRBJ2-7; tentative D call: TRBD2 (5 bases). CDR1 is ENHRY and CDR2 is SYGVKD in the germline V gene. V lost 5 bases to trimming and J lost 2 bases, with 16 bases between them. There are 15 residues in the CDR3. For the CDR3, the DNA is TGTGCCATCAGTCCCGAGGGAAGAGCTGCCTACGAGCAGTACTTC. This gives the protein CAISPEGRAAYEQYF.

This chain links TRBV24-1 with TRBJ2-5; D unclear. The length of the CDR3 is 12 residues. The germline CDR1 and CDR2 sequences are KGHDR and SFDVKD. V was trimmed by 2 bases and J by 9 bases, leaving 9 bases between them. The CDR3 DNA is TGTGCCACCAGTGATTCAGTGTCCCCCCAGTACTTC. Its translation: CATSDSVSPQYF.

On this clonotype itself: A much larger clone is a single base away; this may be a read error. The V gene is TRBV19, the J gene TRBJ1-1, with D perhaps matching TRBD1 (6 bases). The germline CDR1 and CDR2 sequences are LNHDA and SQIVND (reference sequence). The V gene lost 1 base and the J gene lost 1 base, with 7 bases spanning the gap. This CDR3 has 14 amino acids. CDR3 residues: CASSIGDKNTEAFF. For the CDR3, the DNA is TGTGCCAGTAGTATAGGGGACAAGAACACTGAAGCTTTCTTT.

This clonotype has at least ten counts. The chain uses TRBV4-1 and TRBJ2-7, with D perhaps TRBD1 or TRBD2 (5 bases each). Germline V gene data show CDR1 as MGHRA and CDR2 as YSYEKL. The V end was cut by 1 base, the J end by 2 bases, with 9 bases between. The CDR3 loop spans 14 amino acids. The CDR3 nucleotides are TGCGCCAGCAGCCAAGCTAGAGGGGCCTACGAGCAGTACTTC. Its translation: CASSQARGAYEQYF.

J is TRBJ2-2 and V is TRBV10-3, with TRBD2 matching 10 bases. CDR1 is ENHRY, CDR2 SYGVKD, per germline. The CDR3 is made up of 17 amino acids. J was trimmed by 0 bases and V by 10 bases; bases with no gene match: 11. CDR3 coding DNA: TGTGCCAGCAGAAGGGGGAGCGGGGGGGCGAACACCGGGGAGCTGTTTTTT. This gives the protein CASRRGSGGANTGELFF.